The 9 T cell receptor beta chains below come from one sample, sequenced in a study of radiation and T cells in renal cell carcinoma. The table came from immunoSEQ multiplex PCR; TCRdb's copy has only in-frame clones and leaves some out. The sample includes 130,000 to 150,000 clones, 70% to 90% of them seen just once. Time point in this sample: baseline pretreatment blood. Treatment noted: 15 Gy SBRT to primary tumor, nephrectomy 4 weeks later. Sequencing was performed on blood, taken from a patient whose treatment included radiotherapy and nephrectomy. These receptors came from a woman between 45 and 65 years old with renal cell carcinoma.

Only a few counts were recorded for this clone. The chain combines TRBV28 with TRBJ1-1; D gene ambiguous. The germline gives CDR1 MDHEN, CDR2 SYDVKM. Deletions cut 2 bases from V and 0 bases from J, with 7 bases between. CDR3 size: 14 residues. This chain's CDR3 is CASSLIRVNTEAFF. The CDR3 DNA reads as TGTGCCAGCAGTTTAATTAGGGTGAACACTGAAGCTTTCTTT.

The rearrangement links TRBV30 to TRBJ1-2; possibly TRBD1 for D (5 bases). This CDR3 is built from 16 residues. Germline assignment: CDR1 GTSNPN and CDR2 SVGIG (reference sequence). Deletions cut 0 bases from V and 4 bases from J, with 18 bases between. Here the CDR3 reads CAWSVPSKGLIYGYTF. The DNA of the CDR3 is TGTGCCTGGAGTGTACCCTCAAAGGGGTTAATCTATGGCTACACCTTC.

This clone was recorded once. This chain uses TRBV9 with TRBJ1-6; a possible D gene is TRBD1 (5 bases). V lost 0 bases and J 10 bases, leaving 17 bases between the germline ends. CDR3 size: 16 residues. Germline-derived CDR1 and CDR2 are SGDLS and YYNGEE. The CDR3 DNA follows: TGTGCCAGCAGCGTAGGGTCGGTTACTCGGGGGTCACCCCTCCACTTT. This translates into CASSVGSVTRGSPLHF. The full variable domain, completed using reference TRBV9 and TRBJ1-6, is DSGVTQTPKHLITATGQRVTLRCSPRSGDLSVYWYQQSLDQGLQFLIQYYNGEERAKGNILERFSAQQFPDLHSELNLSSLELGDSALYFCASSVGSVTRGSPLHFGNGTRLTVT.

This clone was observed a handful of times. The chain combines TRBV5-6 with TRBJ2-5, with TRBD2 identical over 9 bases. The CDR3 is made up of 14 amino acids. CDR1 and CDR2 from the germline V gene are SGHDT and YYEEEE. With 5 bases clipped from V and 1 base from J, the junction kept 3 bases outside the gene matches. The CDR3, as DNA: TGTGCCAGCAGGGCTAGCGGGACCCAAGAGACCCAGTACTTC. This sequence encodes CASRASGTQETQYF.

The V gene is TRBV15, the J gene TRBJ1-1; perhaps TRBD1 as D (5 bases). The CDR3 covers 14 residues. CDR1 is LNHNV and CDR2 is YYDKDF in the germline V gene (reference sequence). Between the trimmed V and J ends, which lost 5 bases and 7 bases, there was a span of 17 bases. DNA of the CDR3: TGTGCCACCAGCCCCCGGGGGGGGTGGAGTGAAGCTTTCTTT. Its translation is CATSPRGGWSEAFF.

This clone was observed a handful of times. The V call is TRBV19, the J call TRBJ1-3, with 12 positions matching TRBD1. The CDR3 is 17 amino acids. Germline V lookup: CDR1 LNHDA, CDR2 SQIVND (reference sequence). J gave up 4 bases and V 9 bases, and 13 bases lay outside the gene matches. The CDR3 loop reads CASSGTGGSGTGNTIYF. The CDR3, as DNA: TGTGCCAGCAGCGGGACAGGGGGCTCGGGAACGGGAAACACCATATATTTT. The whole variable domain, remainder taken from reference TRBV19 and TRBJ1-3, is DGGITQSPKYLFRKEGQNVTLSCEQNLNHDAMYWYRQDPGQGLRLIYYSQIVNDFQKGDIAEGYSVSREKKESFPLTVTSAQKNPTAFYLCASSGTGGSGTGNTIYFGEGSWLTVV.

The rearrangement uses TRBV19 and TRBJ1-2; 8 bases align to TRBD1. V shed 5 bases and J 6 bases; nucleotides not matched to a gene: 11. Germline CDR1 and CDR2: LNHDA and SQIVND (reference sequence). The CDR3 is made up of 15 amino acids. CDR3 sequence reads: CASSSSGTGSHGYTF. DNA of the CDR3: TGTGCCAGTAGTTCATCCGGGACAGGTTCGCATGGCTACACCTTC.

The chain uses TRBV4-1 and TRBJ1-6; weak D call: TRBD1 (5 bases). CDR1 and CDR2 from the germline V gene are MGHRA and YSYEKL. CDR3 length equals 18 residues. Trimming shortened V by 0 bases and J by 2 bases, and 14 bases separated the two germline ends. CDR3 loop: CASSQDRAGGAYNSPLHF. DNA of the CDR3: TGCGCCAGCAGCCAAGATCGGGCGGGGGGTGCCTATAATTCACCCCTCCACTTT.

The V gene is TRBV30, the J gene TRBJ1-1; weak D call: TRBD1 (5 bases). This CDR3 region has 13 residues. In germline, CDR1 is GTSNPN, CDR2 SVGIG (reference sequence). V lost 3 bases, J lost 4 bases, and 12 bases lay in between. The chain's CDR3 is CAWSPLTGTEAFF. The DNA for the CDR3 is TGTGCCTGGAGCCCACTTACAGGCACTGAAGCTTTCTTT.